The rows below give T cell receptor beta chains drawn from one sample of a study of blood T cell repertoires in COVID-19. TCRdb keeps only in-frame clones here, not all; method: immunoSEQ multiplex PCR. The profile shows under 300,000 clones, roughly nine tenths of them singletons. Sequencing was carried out using peripheral blood. The receptors derive from a man aged 55-75 years with acute or convalescent COVID-19. Each CDR3 is given with its conserved first and last residue. D genes are given only for firm matches. Clone size, where shown, is once, few, many, or a class for clones that have expanded.

TRBJ2-7 NA TRBV11-2 NA CASSSWTVEQYF TGTGCCAGCAGCTCGTGGACAGTCGAGCAGTACTTC
TRBJ2-4 NA TRBV9 TRBD2 CASSVAASGKNIQYF TGTGCCAGCAGCGTAGCGGCTAGCGGCAAAAACATTCAGTACTTC
TRBJ2-7 NA TRBV28 NA CASSLSPGLGALSYEQYF TGTGCCAGCAGTTTATCCCCAGGGCTCGGAGCGTTGAGTTACGAGCAGTACTTC
TRBJ1-5 NA TRBV2 NA CASSSRARQNQPQHF TGTGCCAGCAGTAGCAGGGCTCGACAAAATCAGCCCCAGCATTTT
TRBJ2-1 NA TRBV6-4 NA CASRTGTDEAGVLNEQFF TGTGCCAGCAGGACCGGGACAGACGAAGCGGGAGTGCTCAATGAGCAGTTCTTC
TRBJ2-2 NA TRBV27 TRBD1 CASSTRTGFTGELFF TGTGCCAGCAGTACCCGGACAGGTTTCACCGGGGAGCTGTTTTTT
TRBJ1-1 few TRBV6-5 TRBD1 CASSLGQLNTEAFF TGTGCCAGCAGTTTGGGACAGCTGAACACTGAAGCTTTCTTT
TRBJ2-7 NA TRBV6-2/TRBV6-3 NA CASSYQRPYEQYF TGTGCCAGCAGTTACCAGCGGCCATACGAGCAGTACTTC
TRBJ2-3 NA TRBV4-2 NA CASSQAIGRADTQYF TGTGCCAGCAGCCAAGCTATTGGGCGGGCAGATACGCAGTATTTT
TRBJ1-2 NA TRBV9 NA CASSTREGYGYTF TGTGCCAGCAGCACCAGGGAGGGCTATGGCTACACCTTC
TRBJ2-1 NA TRBV6-2/TRBV6-3 NA CASSYGLASNNEQFF TGTGCCAGCAGTTACGGGCTAGCGTCAAACAATGAGCAGTTCTTC
TRBJ1-6 NA TRBV20-1 TRBD1 CSALTGQALTF TGCAGTGCCCTAACGGGACAGGCGCTGACGTTT
TRBJ1-1 NA TRBV12-3/TRBV12-4 TRBD1 CASSPTGAAFF TGTGCCAGCAGTCCGACAGGGGCGGCTTTCTTT
TRBJ2-5 NA TRBV27 NA CASSFGALQETQYF TGTGCCAGCAGTTTTGGTGCGTTGCAAGAGACCCAGTACTTC
TRBJ1-2 NA TRBV7-3 NA CASSLSSTFERYGYTF TGTGCCAGCAGCTTAAGTTCTACGTTTGAGCGCTATGGCTACACCTTC
TRBJ1-4 NA TRBV11-3 NA CASSQRRQAQDEKLFF TGTGCCAGCAGCCAACGCAGACAGGCTCAGGATGAAAAACTGTTTTTT
TRBJ2-5 NA TRBV27 NA CASSPDRDLEETQYF TGTGCCAGCAGTCCCGACCGGGACTTAGAAGAGACCCAGTACTTC
TRBJ1-2 NA TRBV7-8 TRBD1 CASSRDRGGGYTF TGTGCCAGCAGCCGGGACAGGGGGGGAGGCTACACCTTC
TRBJ1-1 NA TRBV10-2 NA CASSESPRVDTEAFF TGCGCCAGCAGTGAGTCCCCCAGGGTTGACACTGAAGCTTTCTTT
TRBJ1-2 once TRBV7-8 NA CASSPAGYGYTF TGTGCCAGCAGCCCAGCCGGCTATGGCTACACCTTC
TRBJ2-1 NA TRBV27 NA CASTSGNEQFF TGTGCCAGTACGAGCGGGAATGAGCAGTTCTTC
TRBJ1-4 NA TRBV5-6 NA CASSFSMGGKLFF TGTGCCAGCAGCTTTTCGATGGGCGGGAAACTGTTTTTT
TRBJ1-4 NA TRBV5-1 NA CASSFAGHFRNEKLFF TGCGCCAGCAGCTTTGCCGGACACTTTAGGAATGAAAAACTGTTTTTT
TRBJ2-3 NA TRBV18 NA CASSPQESTDTQYF TGTGCCAGCTCACCCCAGGAAAGCACAGATACGCAGTATTTT
TRBJ2-5 NA TRBV9 TRBD2 CASSLSSGRVPLYQETQYF TGTGCCAGCAGCCTTTCAAGCGGGAGGGTTCCCTTATACCAAGAGACCCAGTACTTC
TRBJ2-7 NA TRBV6-2/TRBV6-3 NA CASSRGFGEQYF TGTGCCAGCAGCCGCGGGTTTGGGGAGCAGTACTTC
TRBJ2-1 once TRBV6-4 TRBD2 CASSDSLAGNEQFF TGTGCCAGCAGTGACTCGCTAGCGGGCAATGAGCAGTTCTTC
TRBJ2-1 NA TRBV4-1 TRBD2 CASSQGPLAGTDEQFF TGCGCCAGCAGCCAAGGCCCACTAGCGGGGACGGATGAGCAGTTCTTC
TRBJ2-1 NA TRBV10-3 TRBD1 CAISAGTGATYNEQFF TGTGCCATCAGCGCCGGGACAGGCGCGACATACAATGAGCAGTTCTTC
TRBJ2-3 once TRBV4-1 TRBD2 CASSLTSGMGVADTQYF TGCGCCAGCAGCCTGACTAGCGGGATGGGGGTGGCAGATACGCAGTATTTT
TRBJ2-7 NA TRBV9 TRBD2 CASSVAGGPPYF TGTGCCAGCAGCGTAGCGGGAGGGCCACCGTACTTC
TRBJ2-1 once TRBV4-3 TRBD2 CASSQDPLAASSYNEQFF TGCGCCAGCAGCCAAGACCCTCTAGCGGCGAGCTCCTACAATGAGCAGTTCTTC
TRBJ1-1 NA TRBV19 NA CASSIRGGSRSTEAFF TGTGCCAGTAGTATTCGTGGAGGATCAAGGAGCACTGAAGCTTTCTTT
TRBJ2-5 NA TRBV27 NA CASSPTAGWRETQYF TGTGCCAGCAGTCCCACTGCGGGGTGGCGAGAGACCCAGTACTTC
TRBJ1-4 NA TRBV29-1 TRBD1 CSVARGTEDEKLFF TGCAGCGTTGCCCGTGGGACAGAAGATGAAAAACTGTTTTTT
TRBJ2-1 NA TRBV30 TRBD2 CAWRQGLAGYNEQFF TGTGCCTGGAGACAAGGACTAGCGGGATACAATGAGCAGTTCTTC
TRBJ2-3 once TRBV4-1 NA CASSPTRLFTDTQYF TGCGCCAGCAGCCCGACGAGGTTATTCACAGATACGCAGTATTTT
TRBJ2-1 NA TRBV15 TRBD2 CATSRGLAGVNEQFF TGTGCCACCAGCAGGGGACTAGCGGGAGTCAATGAGCAGTTCTTC
TRBJ2-1 NA TRBV11-2 TRBD2 CASSLEISGSIYNEQFF TGTGCCAGCAGCTTAGAAATTAGCGGGAGCATCTACAATGAGCAGTTCTTC
TRBJ2-7 NA TRBV11-3 TRBD1 CASSGRDSSSYEQYF TGTGCCAGCAGCGGCCGGGACAGCAGCTCCTACGAGCAGTACTTC
TRBJ2-7 NA TRBV19 TRBD2 CATSGRATYEQYF TGTGCCACTAGCGGGAGGGCAACCTACGAGCAGTACTTC
TRBJ2-1 NA TRBV3-1/TRBV3-2 NA CASSSIPGNPFF TGTGCCAGCAGCTCCATCCCGGGTAATCCGTTCTTC
TRBJ1-6 NA TRBV5-5 NA CASSPEVNSRNSPLHF TGTGCCAGCAGTCCCGAGGTTAACTCAAGAAATTCACCCCTCCACTTT
TRBJ1-2 NA TRBV29-1 NA CSVDSLLVDGYTF TGCAGCGTTGATAGTCTTTTGGTGGATGGCTACACCTTC
TRBJ2-5 NA TRBV4-1 NA CASSQDRETQYF TGCGCCAGCAGCCAAGATCGTGAGACCCAGTACTTC